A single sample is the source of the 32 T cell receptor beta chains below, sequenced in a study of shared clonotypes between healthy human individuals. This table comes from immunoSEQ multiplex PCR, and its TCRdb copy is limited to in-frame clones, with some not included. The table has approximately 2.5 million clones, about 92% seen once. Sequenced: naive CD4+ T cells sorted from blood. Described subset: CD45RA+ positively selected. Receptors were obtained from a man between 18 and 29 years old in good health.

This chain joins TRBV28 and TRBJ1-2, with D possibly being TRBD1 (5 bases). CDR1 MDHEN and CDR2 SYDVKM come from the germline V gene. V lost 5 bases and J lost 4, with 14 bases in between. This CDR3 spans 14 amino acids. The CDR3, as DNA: TGTGCCAGCAGTAGGGCCGAGGGGTTCTATGGCTACACCTTC. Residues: CASSRAEGFYGYTF.

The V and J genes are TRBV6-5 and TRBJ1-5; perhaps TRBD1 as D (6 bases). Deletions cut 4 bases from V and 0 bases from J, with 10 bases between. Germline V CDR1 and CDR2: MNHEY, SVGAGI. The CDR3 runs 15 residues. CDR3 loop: CASSFGQSSNQPQHF. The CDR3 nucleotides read TGTGCCAGCAGTTTCGGACAGAGTAGCAATCAGCCCCAGCATTTT.

CDR3 sequence (DNA): TGTGCTTTGGAAGCGGGGGGGGGTTCACCCCTCCACTTT. It encodes CALEAGGGSPLHF. The chain recombines TRBV30 with TRBJ1-6; a possible D gene is TRBD1 (5 bases). CDR1 is GTSNPN and CDR2 is SVGIG in the germline V gene (reference sequence). The CDR3 loop spans 13 amino acids.

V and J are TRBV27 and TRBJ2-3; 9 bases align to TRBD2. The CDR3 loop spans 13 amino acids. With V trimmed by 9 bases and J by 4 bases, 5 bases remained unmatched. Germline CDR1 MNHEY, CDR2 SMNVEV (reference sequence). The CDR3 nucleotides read TGTGCCAGTAAGCGGGGGGCCGCAGATACGCAGTATTTT. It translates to CASKRGAADTQYF.

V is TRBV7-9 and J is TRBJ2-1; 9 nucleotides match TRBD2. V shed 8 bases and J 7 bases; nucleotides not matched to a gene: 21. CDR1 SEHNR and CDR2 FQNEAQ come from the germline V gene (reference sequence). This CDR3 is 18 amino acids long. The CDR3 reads CASSGWVRREGPRNEQFF. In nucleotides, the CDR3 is TGTGCCAGCTCCGGGTGGGTAAGGCGGGAGGGCCCTCGGAATGAGCAGTTCTTC. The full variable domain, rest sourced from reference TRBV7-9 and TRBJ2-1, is DTGVSQNPRHKITKRGQNVTFRCDPISEHNRLYWYRQTLGQGPEFLTYFQNEAQLEKSRLLSDRFSAERPKGSFSTLEIQRTEQGDSAMYLCASSGWVRREGPRNEQFFGPGTRLTVL.

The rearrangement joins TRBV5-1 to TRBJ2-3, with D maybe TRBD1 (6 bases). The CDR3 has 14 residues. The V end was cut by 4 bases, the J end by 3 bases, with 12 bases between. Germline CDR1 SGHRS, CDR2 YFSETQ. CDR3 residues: CASSPGVVTDTQYF. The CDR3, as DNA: TGCGCCAGCAGCCCAGGGGTGGTAACAGATACGCAGTATTTT.

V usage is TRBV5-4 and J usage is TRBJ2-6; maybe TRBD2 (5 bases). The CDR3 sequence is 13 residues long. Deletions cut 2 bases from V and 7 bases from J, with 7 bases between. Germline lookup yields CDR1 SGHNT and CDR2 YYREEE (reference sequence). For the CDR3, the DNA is TGTGCCAGCAGCTTCGAGGGTGCCAACGTCCTGACTTTC. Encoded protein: CASSFEGANVLTF. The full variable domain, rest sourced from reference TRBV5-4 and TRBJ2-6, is ETGVTQSPTHLIKTRGQQVTLRCSSQSGHNTVSWYQQALGQGPQFIFQYYREEENGRGNFPPRFSGLQFPNYSSELNVNALELDDSALYLCASSFEGANVLTFGAGSRLTVL.

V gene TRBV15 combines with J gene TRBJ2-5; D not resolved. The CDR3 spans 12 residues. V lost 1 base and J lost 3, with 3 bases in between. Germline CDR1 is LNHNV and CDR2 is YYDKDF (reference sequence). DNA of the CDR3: TGTGCCACCAGCAGAGCTGAAGAGACCCAGTACTTC. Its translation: CATSRAEETQYF.

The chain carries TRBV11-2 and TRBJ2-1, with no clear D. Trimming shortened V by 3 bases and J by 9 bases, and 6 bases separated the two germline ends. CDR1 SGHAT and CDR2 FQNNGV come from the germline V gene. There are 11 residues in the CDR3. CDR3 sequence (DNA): TGTGCCAGCAGCTTGTGGGGTGAGCAGTTCTTC. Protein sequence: CASSLWGEQFF.

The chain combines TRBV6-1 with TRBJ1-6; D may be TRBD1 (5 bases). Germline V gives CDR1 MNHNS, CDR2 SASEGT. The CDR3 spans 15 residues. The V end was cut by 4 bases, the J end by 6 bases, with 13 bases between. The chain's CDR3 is CASSVRDLVNSPLHF. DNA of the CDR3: TGTGCCAGCAGTGTTAGGGACCTTGTTAATTCACCCCTCCACTTT.

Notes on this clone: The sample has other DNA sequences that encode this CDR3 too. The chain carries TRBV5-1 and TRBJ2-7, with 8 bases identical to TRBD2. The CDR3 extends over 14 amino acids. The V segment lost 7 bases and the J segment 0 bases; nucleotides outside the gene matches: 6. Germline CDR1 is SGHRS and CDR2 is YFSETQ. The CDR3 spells CASSRGGSSYEQYF. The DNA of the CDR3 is TGCGCCAGCTCCCGGGGGGGGAGCTCCTACGAGCAGTACTTC.

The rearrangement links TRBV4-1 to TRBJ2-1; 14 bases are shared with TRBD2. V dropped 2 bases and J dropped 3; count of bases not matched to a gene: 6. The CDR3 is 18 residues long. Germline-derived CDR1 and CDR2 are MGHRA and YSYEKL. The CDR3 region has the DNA TGCGCCAGCAGCCAAATGGCCGGGACTAGCGGGGGCTACAATGAGCAGTTCTTC. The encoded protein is CASSQMAGTSGGYNEQFF.

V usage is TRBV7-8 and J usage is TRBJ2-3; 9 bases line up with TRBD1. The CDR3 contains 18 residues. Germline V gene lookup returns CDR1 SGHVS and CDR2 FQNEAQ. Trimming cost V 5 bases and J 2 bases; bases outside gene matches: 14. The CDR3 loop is CASSPTGGAGTFTDTQYF. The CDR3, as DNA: TGTGCCAGCAGCCCAACAGGGGGCGCGGGTACTTTCACAGATACGCAGTATTTT.

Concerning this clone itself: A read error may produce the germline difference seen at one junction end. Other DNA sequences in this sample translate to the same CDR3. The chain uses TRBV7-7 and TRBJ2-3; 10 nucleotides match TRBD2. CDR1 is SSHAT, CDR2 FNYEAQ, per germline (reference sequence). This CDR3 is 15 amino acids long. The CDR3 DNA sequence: TGTGCTAGCAGCTTAGGCCTAGCGGGAGCAGATACGCAGTATTTT. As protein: CASSLGLAGADTQYF.

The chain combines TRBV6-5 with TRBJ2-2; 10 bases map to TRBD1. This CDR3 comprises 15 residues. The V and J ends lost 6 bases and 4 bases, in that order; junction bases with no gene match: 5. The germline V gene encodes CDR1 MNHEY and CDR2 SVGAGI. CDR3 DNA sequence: TGTGCCAGCAGCCCGGGGACAGGGGTCACCGGGGAGCTGTTTTTT. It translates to CASSPGTGVTGELFF.

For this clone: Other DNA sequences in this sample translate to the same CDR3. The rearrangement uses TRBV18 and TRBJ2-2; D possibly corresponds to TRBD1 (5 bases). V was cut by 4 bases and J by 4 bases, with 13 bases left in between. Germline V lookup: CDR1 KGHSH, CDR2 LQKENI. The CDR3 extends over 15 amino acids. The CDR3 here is CASSLGQVVTGELFF. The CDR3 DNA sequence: TGTGCCAGCTCACTGGGGCAGGTGGTCACCGGGGAGCTGTTTTTT.

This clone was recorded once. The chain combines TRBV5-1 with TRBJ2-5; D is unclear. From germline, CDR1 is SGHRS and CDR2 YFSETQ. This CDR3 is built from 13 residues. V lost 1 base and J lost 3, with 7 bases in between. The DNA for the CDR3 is TGCGCCAGCAGCTTGCGGCAGGAAGAGACCCAGTACTTC. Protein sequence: CASSLRQEETQYF.

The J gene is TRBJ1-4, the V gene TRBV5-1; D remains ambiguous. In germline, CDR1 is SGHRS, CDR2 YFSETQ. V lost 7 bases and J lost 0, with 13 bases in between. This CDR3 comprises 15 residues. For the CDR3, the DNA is TGCGCCAGCCGACTCCGATTTGCAACTAATGAAAAACTGTTTTTT. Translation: CASRLRFATNEKLFF.

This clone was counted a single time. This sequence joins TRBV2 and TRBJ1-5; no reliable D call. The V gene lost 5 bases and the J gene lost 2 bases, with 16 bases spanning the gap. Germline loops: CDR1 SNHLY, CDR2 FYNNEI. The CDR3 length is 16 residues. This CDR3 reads CASSSRHLLRNQPQHF. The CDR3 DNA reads TGTGCCAGCAGTTCTAGACACCTCTTGCGCAATCAGCCCCAGCATTTT.

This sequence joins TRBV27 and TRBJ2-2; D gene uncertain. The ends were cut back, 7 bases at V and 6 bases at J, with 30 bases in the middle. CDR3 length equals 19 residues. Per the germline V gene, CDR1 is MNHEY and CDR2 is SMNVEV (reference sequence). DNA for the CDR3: TGTGCCAGCACCACAGTCACCAATTCAATTCGAACAAGCCCCGGGGAGCTGTTTTTT. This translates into CASTTVTNSIRTSPGELFF.

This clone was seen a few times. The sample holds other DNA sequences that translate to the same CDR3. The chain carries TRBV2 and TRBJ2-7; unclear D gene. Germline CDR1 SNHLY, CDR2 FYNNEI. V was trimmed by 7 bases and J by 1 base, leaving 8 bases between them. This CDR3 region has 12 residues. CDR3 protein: CASIGGSYEQYF. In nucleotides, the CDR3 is TGTGCCAGCATCGGCGGATCCTACGAGCAGTACTTC.

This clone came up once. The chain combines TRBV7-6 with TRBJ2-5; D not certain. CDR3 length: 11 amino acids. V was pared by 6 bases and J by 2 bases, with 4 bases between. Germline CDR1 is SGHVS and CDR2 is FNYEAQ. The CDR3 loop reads CASRLQETQYF. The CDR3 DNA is TGTGCCAGCAGGCTTCAAGAGACCCAGTACTTC.

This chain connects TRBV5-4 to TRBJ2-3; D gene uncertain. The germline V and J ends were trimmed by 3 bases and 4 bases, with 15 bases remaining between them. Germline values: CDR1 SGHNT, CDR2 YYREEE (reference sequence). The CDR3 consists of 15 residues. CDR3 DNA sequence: TGTGCCAGCAGCTGGGCCACGGCGACGGCAGATACGCAGTATTTT. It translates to CASSWATATADTQYF.

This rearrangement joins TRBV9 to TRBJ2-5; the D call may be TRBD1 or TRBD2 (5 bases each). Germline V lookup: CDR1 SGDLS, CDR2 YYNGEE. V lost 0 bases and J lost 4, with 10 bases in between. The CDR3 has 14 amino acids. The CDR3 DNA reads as TGTGCCAGCAGCGTAGTTTCGGGACGAGAGACCCAGTACTTC. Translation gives CASSVVSGRETQYF.

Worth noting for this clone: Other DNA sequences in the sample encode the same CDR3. This chain's CDR3 is CASSEGLAGVETQYF. CDR3 DNA sequence: TGTGCCAGCAGTGAAGGCCTCGCGGGCGTGGAGACCCAGTACTTC. The chain is built from TRBV2 and TRBJ2-5; weak D call: TRBD2 (5 bases). V gave up 1 base and J gave up 5 bases, with 14 bases separating them. Germline-derived CDR1 and CDR2 are SNHLY and FYNNEI. CDR3 size: 15 residues.

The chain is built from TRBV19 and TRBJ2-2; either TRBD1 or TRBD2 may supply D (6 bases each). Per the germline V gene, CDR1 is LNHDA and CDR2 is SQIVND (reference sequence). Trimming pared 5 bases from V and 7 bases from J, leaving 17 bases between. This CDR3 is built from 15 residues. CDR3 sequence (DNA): TGTGCCAGTAGTCCTAACCGGGGGCGCGTCGGGGAGCTGTTTTTT. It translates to CASSPNRGRVGELFF. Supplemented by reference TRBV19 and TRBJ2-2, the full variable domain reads DGGITQSPKYLFRKEGQNVTLSCEQNLNHDAMYWYRQDPGQGLRLIYYSQIVNDFQKGDIAEGYSVSREKKESFPLTVTSAQKNPTAFYLCASSPNRGRVGELFFGEGSRLTVL.

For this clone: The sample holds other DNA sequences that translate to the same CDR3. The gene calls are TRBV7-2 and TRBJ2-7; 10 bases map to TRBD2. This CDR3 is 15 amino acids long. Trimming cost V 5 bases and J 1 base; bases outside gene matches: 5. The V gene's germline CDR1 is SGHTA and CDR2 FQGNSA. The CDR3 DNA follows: TGTGCCAGCAGCCTTGGACTAGCGGCATCCTACGAGCAGTACTTC. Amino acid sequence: CASSLGLAASYEQYF.

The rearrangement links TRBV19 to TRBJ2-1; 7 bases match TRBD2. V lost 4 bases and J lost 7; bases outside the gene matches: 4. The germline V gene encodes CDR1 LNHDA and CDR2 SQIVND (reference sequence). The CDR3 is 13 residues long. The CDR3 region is CASSRREWNEQFF. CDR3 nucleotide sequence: TGTGCCAGTAGTAGGCGGGAGTGGAATGAGCAGTTCTTC.

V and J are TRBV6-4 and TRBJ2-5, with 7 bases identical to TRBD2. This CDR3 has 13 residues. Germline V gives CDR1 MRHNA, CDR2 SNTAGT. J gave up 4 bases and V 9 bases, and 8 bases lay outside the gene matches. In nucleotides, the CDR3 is TGTGCCAGACGCGGGAGTTGGGGAGAGACCCAGTACTTC. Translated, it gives CARRGSWGETQYF.

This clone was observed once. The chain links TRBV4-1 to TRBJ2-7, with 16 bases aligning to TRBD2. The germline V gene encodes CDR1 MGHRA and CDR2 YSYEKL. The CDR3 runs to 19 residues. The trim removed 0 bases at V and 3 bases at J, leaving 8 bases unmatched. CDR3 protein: CASSQEHPGLAGGDYEQYF. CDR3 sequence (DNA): TGCGCCAGCAGCCAAGAACACCCGGGACTAGCGGGAGGGGACTACGAGCAGTACTTC.

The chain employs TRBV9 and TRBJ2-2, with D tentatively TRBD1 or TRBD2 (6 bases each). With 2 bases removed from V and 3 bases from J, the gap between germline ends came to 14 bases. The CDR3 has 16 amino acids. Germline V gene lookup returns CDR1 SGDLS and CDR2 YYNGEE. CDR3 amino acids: CASSVSGGMYTGELFF. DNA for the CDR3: TGTGCCAGCAGCGTGTCCGGGGGCATGTACACCGGGGAGCTGTTTTTT. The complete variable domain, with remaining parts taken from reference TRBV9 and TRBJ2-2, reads DSGVTQTPKHLITATGQRVTLRCSPRSGDLSVYWYQQSLDQGLQFLIQYYNGEERAKGNILERFSAQQFPDLHSELNLSSLELGDSALYFCASSVSGGMYTGELFFGEGSRLTVL.

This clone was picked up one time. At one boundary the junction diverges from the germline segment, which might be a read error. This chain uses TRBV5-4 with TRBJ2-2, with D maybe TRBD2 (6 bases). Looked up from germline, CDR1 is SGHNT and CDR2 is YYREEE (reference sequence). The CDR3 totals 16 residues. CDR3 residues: CASSQDISAGSRELFF. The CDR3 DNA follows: TGCGCCAGCAGCCAAGATATCTCAGCGGGCTCCCGGGAGCTGTTTTTT.